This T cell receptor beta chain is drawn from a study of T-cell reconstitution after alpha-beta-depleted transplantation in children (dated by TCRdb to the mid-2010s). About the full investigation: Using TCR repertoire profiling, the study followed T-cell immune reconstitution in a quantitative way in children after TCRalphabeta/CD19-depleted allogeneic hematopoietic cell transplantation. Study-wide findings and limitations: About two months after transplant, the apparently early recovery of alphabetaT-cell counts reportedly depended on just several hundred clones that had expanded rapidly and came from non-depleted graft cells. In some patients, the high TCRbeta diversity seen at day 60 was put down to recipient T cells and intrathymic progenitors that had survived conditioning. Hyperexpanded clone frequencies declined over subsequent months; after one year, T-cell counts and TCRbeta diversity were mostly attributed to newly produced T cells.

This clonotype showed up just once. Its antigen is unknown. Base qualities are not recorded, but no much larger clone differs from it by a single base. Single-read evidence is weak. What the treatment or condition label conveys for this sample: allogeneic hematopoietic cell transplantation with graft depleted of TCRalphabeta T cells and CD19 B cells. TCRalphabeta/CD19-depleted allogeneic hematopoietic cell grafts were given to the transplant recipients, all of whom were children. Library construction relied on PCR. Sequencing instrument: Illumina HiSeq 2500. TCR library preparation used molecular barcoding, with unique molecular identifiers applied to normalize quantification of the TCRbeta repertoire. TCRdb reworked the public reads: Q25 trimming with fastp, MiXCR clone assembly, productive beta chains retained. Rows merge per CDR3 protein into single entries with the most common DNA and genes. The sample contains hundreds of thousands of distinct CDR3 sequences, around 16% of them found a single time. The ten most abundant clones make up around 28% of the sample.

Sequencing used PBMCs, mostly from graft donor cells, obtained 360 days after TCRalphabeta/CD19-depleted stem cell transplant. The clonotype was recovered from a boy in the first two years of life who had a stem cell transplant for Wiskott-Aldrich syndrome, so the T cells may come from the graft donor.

The DNA is TGCGCCAGCAGTCCGGGACGGCTTCTGTACGAGCAGTACTTC. Its amino acids are CASSPGRLLYEQYF. The chain is assembled from TRBV5-1 and TRBJ2-7, with the D segment possibly TRBD1 or TRBD2, each aligning over 5 bases. Trimming takes 5 bases from V and 4 bases from J, and the germline ends sit 16 bases apart. The germline V gene gives CDR1 as SGHRS and CDR2 as YFSETQ. There are 14 amino acids in the CDR3, from cysteine to phenylalanine inclusive. The retained sequence is limited to the CDR3, 42 bases, with the frame set at the first base.